The 19 T cell receptor beta chains below come from one sample, sequenced in a study of T-cell memory formation after mild COVID-19. TCRdb recomputed calls from the 5' RACE reads with MiXCR, one row per CDR3 protein. The sample has 250,000 to 350,000 distinct CDR3 sequences, about 16% seen once. Sequenced input: PBMCs or a T cell subset sorted from them (not recorded which). These TCRs come from a man between 18 and 29 years old who had mild COVID-19 (a few samples of this study predate the infection). Cell type and time point are not known.

The chain combines TRBV20-1 with TRBJ2-1; D gene unclear. The V and J ends lost 6 bases and 8 bases respectively, with 11 bases between them. CDR1 DFQATT and CDR2 SNEGSKA come from the germline V gene (reference sequence). This CDR3 comprises 11 residues. This CDR3 reads CSAAPWDEQFF. The CDR3 bases are TGCAGTGCCGCACCCTGGGATGAGCAGTTCTTC.

The chain has TRBV20-1 and TRBJ1-5; no definite D call. Germline lookup yields CDR1 DFQATT and CDR2 SNEGSKA (reference sequence). This CDR3 has 16 residues. Trimming took 4 bases from V and 6 from J, leaving 22 bases between them. This CDR3 is CSATPEWGGIGQPQHF. The CDR3, as DNA: TGCAGTGCTACCCCCGAATGGGGAGGTATTGGTCAGCCCCAGCATTTT.

This clonotype was counted only a few times. The CDR3 region has the DNA TGCGCCAGCAGCTTCTCTGTCACCGGGGAGCTGTTTTTT. It is translated as CASSFSVTGELFF. This chain links TRBV5-1 with TRBJ2-2, with unresolved D. Between the trimmed V and J ends, which lost 2 bases and 4 bases, there was a span of 6 bases. The CDR3 runs to 13 residues. Germline V gene sequence: CDR1 SGHRS, CDR2 YFSETQ. The variable domain in full, completed from reference TRBV5-1 and TRBJ2-2, reads KAGVTQTPRYLIKTRGQQVTLSCSPISGHRSVSWYQQTPGQGLQFLFEYFSETQRNKGNFPGRFSGRQFSNSRSEMNVSTLELGDSALYLCASSFSVTGELFFGEGSRLTVL.

V gene TRBV12-3 or TRBV12-4 combines with J gene TRBJ2-2; possibly TRBD2 for D (6 bases). The CDR3 is made up of 14 amino acids. Between the trimmed V and J ends, which lost 7 bases and 4 bases, there was a span of 13 bases. The CDR3 loop is CASNGAGSTGELFF. DNA of the CDR3: TGTGCCAGCAACGGGGCGGGGAGCACCGGGGAGCTGTTTTTT.

The sample holds one count of this clonotype. V and J are TRBV27 and TRBJ1-4, with D possibly matching TRBD1 (5 bases). CDR1 is MNHEY, CDR2 SMNVEV, per germline (reference sequence). This CDR3 spans 14 amino acids. V was pared by 5 bases and J by 7 bases, with 14 bases between. As DNA, the CDR3 is TGTGCCAGCAGTCCCCAGGGAGTTCGTGAAAAACTGTTTTTT. Its translation: CASSPQGVREKLFF.

This clonotype was seen only a few times. This chain uses TRBV7-9 with TRBJ2-7; TRBD2 agrees at 7 bases. The CDR3 sequence is 17 residues long. Germline-derived CDR1 and CDR2 are SEHNR and FQNEAQ (reference sequence). Unmatched junction bases numbered 16, after V lost 8 bases and J lost 0 bases. In DNA form, the CDR3 reads TGTGCCAGCCCCCCCAGCGCCCCAGGCGGGAGCTCCTACGAGCAGTACTTC. This translates into CASPPSAPGGSSYEQYF. The full variable domain, in which reference TRBV7-9 and TRBJ2-7 provide the parts outside the CDR3, is DTGVSQNPRHKITKRGQNVTFRCDPISEHNRLYWYRQTLGQGPEFLTYFQNEAQLEKSRLLSDRFSAERPKGSFSTLEIQRTEQGDSAMYLCASPPSAPGGSSYEQYFGPGTRLTVT.

The chain links TRBV7-2 to TRBJ1-5; the D gene is possibly TRBD1 (6 bases). CDR3 size: 15 residues. The ends were cut back, 4 bases at V and 5 bases at J, with 15 bases in the middle. Germline CDR1 and CDR2: SGHTA and FQGNSA. This CDR3 reads CASSWGHAIYQPQHF. The DNA for the CDR3 is TGTGCCAGCAGCTGGGGACACGCGATCTATCAGCCCCAGCATTTT.

This sequence joins TRBV6-6 and TRBJ2-7, with 11 bases that match TRBD2. Trimming at V came to 6 bases and at J to 7 bases, leaving 11 bases not matched to a gene. Germline assignment: CDR1 MNHNY and CDR2 SVGAGI (reference sequence). The CDR3 extends over 15 amino acids. The CDR3 bases are TGTGCCAGCAGCCCGACTAGCGGGGTTTTTCGGGAGCAGTACTTC. Protein product: CASSPTSGVFREQYF.

This chain connects TRBV12-3 or TRBV12-4 to TRBJ2-5; 7 bases are shared with TRBD1. Trimming cost V 4 bases and J 2 bases; bases outside gene matches: 1. CDR3 size: 13 residues. The CDR3 DNA reads as TGTGCCAGCAGTTGGGGACAGCAAGAGACCCAGTACTTC. Amino acid sequence: CASSWGQQETQYF.

This clonotype came up a few times. The V and J genes are TRBV24-1 and TRBJ1-6; D gene ambiguous. Germline V gene sequence: CDR1 KGHDR, CDR2 SFDVKD. V lost 5 bases to trimming and J lost 10 bases, with 8 bases between them. This CDR3 contains 12 residues. In DNA, the CDR3 is TGTGCCACCAGTGGCGGGGAATCACCCCTCCACTTT. This encodes CATSGGESPLHF.

The chain couples TRBV18 to TRBJ2-7; TRBD1 matches 7 bases. CDR3 length: 16 amino acids. Per the germline V gene, CDR1 is KGHSH and CDR2 is LQKENI. The J segment lost 0 bases and the V segment lost 3 bases, leaving 8 bases of the junction unmatched. CDR3 region: CASSPLGTVSSYEQYV. The CDR3 DNA is TGTGCCAGCTCACCGCTGGGGACAGTCAGCTCCTACGAGCAGTACGTC.

This sequence joins TRBV4-3 and TRBJ2-1; 12 bases are a match to TRBD2. The CDR3 is 16 residues long. CDR1 is LGHNA and CDR2 is YSLEER in the germline V gene. Trimming took 2 bases from V and 4 from J; bases not matched to a gene: 3. The CDR3: CASSQLAGGNYNEQFF. As DNA, the CDR3 is TGCGCCAGCAGCCAACTAGCGGGGGGGAATTACAATGAGCAGTTCTTC.

This sequence joins TRBV20-1 and TRBJ1-2, with D possibly TRBD1 on 5 matching bases. The CDR3 has 13 amino acids. Germline CDR1 reads DFQATT; CDR2 reads SNEGSKA (reference sequence). Trimming stripped 5 bases from V and 4 bases from J, with 14 bases between. This chain's CDR3 is CSAAQAKGYGYTF. In nucleotides, the CDR3 is TGCAGTGCTGCACAGGCCAAGGGCTATGGCTACACCTTC.

This clonotype was counted between two and nine times. The chain has TRBV10-3 and TRBJ1-5; TRBD1 is a possible D gene (5 bases). This CDR3 is 15 amino acids long. Germline V gives CDR1 ENHRY, CDR2 SYGVKD. Between the trimmed V and J ends, which lost 3 bases and 4 bases, there was a span of 13 bases. The CDR3, as DNA: TGTGCCATCAGTGATGGCGGGGGGGAGAATCAGCCCCAGCATTTT. The encoded protein is CAISDGGGENQPQHF.

The chain has TRBV6-2 or TRBV6-3 and TRBJ2-5, with a tentative D call TRBD2 (6 bases). CDR3 length equals 17 residues. The ends were cut back, 8 bases at V and 0 bases at J, with 22 bases in the middle. In germline, CDR1 is MNHEY, CDR2 SVGEGT. Here the CDR3 reads CASAGTLLPSYQETQYF. DNA for the CDR3: TGTGCCAGCGCCGGGACTCTCCTACCCTCGTACCAAGAGACCCAGTACTTC.

The J gene is TRBJ1-2, the V gene TRBV9, with 7 positions matching TRBD1. The CDR3 sequence is 15 residues long. V lost 3 bases to trimming and J lost 4 bases; unmatched junction nucleotides: 9. Looked up from germline, CDR1 is SGDLS and CDR2 is YYNGEE. DNA of the CDR3: TGTGCCAGCAGCGACCAACAGGGGAGTGCCTATGGCTACACCTTC. Protein sequence: CASSDQQGSAYGYTF.

Concerning this clonotype itself: The junction and the germline gene differ at one end; a read error may be behind it. This chain connects TRBV7-7 to TRBJ2-5, with D tentatively TRBD1 or TRBD2 (5 bases each). There are 13 residues in the CDR3. The germline CDR1 and CDR2 sequences are SSHAT and FNYEAQ (reference sequence). The CDR3 sequence is CASSSGGGETQYF. The CDR3, as DNA: TGTGCTAGCAGCTCGGGTGGGGGAGAGACCCAGTACTTC. Filled out from reference TRBV7-7 and TRBJ2-5, the complete variable domain reads GAGVSQSPRYKVTKRGQDVTLRCDPISSHATLYWYQQALGQGPEFLTYFNYEAQPDKSGLPSDRFSAERPEGSISTLTIQRTEQRDSAMYRCASSSGGGETQYFGPGTRLLVL.

This clonotype has a handful of counts. This chain joins TRBV10-3 and TRBJ1-6; TRBD1 aligns across 8 bases. CDR1 and CDR2 from the germline V gene are ENHRY and SYGVKD. The length of the CDR3 is 19 residues. Losses at the gene ends were 0 bases for V and 11 bases for J; bases not matched to a gene: 18. CDR3 in DNA: TGTGCCATCAGTGAGTCGAAAGTCTCGGACAGGGCTTATTCTCCACCCCTCCACTTT. Encoded protein: CAISESKVSDRAYSPPLHF.

This clonotype was observed a few times. The chain joins TRBV5-6 to TRBJ2-1; D is undetermined. V was trimmed by 4 bases and J by 0 bases, leaving 17 bases between them. The CDR3 runs 17 residues. CDR1 is SGHDT, CDR2 YYEEEE, per germline. CDR3 coding DNA: TGTGCCAGCAGCGGAATCGACATCTTCAGCTCCTACAATGAGCAGTTCTTC. It codes for CASSGIDIFSSYNEQFF.